This passage covers 2 T cell receptor beta chains from one sample sequenced in a study of blood T cell repertoires in COVID-19. The table came from immunoSEQ multiplex PCR; TCRdb's copy has only in-frame clones and leaves some out. This table has about 260,000 clones, 70% to 90% appearing once. Sequenced material: peripheral blood. All receptors come from a man aged 25-45 years with active or convalescent COVID-19.

The chain links TRBV6-1 to TRBJ1-4; TRBD1 matches 8 bases. This CDR3 comprises 17 residues. The V segment lost 4 bases and the J segment 0 bases; nucleotides outside the gene matches: 7. CDR1 is MNHNS and CDR2 is SASEGT in the germline V gene. The CDR3 nucleotides read TGTGCCAGCAGTGCTGGGACAGGCCGTACAACTAATGAAAAACTGTTTTTT. This encodes CASSAGTGRTTNEKLFF.

About this clone itself: One end of the junction is discordant with germline, which a read error may explain. The rearrangement uses TRBV2 and TRBJ1-1; D may be TRBD1 (6 bases). The CDR3 is 16 amino acids. Germline V gene data show CDR1 as SNHLY and CDR2 as FYNNEI. The CDR3 is CASREALTGLSTEAFF. The CDR3, as DNA: TGTGCCAGCAGAGAAGCCTTGACAGGCCTTAGCACTGAAGCTTTCTTT.